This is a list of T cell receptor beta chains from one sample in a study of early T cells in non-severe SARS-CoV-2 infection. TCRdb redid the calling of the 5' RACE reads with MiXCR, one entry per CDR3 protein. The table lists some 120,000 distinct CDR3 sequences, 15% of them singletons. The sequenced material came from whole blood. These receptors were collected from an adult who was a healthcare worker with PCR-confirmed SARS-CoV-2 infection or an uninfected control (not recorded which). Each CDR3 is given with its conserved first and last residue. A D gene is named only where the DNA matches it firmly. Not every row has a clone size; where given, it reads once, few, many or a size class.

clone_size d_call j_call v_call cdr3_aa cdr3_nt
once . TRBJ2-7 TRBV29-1 CSVKRSYEQYF TGCAGCGTTAAACGTTCCTACGAGCAGTACTTC
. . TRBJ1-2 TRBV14 CASSRAGQNYGYTF TGTGCCAGCAGCCGCGCCGGGCAGAACTATGGCTACACCTTC
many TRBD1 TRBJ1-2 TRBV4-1 CASSQAVGQGVGYTF TGCGCCAGCAGCCAGGCAGTGGGACAGGGGGTCGGCTACACCTTC
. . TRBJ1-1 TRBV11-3 CASSLDRIGGAFF TGTGCCAGCAGCTTAGATCGGATAGGTGGGGCTTTCTTT
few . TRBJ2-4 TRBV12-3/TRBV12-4 CASSFGAVRVAKNIQYF TGTGCCAGCAGTTTTGGGGCAGTGAGGGTAGCCAAAAACATTCAGTACTTC
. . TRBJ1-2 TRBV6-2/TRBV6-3 CASSYPMHFGTYGYTF TGTGCCAGCAGTTACCCCATGCATTTCGGGACCTATGGCTACACCTTC
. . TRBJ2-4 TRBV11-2 CASSEQGTKNIQYF TGTGCCAGCAGTGAGCAGGGGACCAAAAACATTCAGTACTTC
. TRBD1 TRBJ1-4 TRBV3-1 CASSQARTGGNEKLFF TGTGCCAGCAGCCAAGCCCGGACAGGGGGAAACGAAAAACTGTTTTTT
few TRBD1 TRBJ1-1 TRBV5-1 CASSGGQGKNTEAFF TGCGCCAGCAGCGGGGGACAGGGAAAGAACACTGAAGCTTTCTTT
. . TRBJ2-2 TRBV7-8 CASSQGHNTGELFF TGTGCCAGCAGCCAAGGACACAACACCGGGGAGCTGTTTTTT
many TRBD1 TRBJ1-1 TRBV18 CASSPATGMNTEAFF TGTGCCAGCTCACCCGCGACAGGGATGAACACTGAAGCTTTCTTT
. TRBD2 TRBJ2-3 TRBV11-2 CASSLSGGHLHTQYF TGTGCCAGCAGCTTATCGGGGGGGCATCTTCATACGCAGTATTTT
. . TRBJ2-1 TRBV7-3 CASSRSQVNEQFF TGTGCCAGCAGCCGAAGCCAGGTTAATGAGCAGTTCTTC
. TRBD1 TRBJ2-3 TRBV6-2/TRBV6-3 CASSTPNRGSADTQYF TGTGCCAGCAGTACTCCGAACAGGGGGTCCGCAGATACGCAGTATTTT
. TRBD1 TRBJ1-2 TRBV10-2 CASSARDRGNYGYTF TGCGCCAGCAGTGCCCGGGACAGGGGTAACTATGGCTACACCTTC
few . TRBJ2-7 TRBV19 CATGDMNYEQYF TGTGCCACCGGGGACATGAACTACGAGCAGTACTTC
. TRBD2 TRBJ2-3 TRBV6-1 CASSEALAGGTDTQYF TGTGCCAGCAGTGAAGCGCTAGCGGGCGGCACAGATACGCAGTATTTT
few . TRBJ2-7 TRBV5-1 CASSSGTRRGYEQYF TGCGCCAGCAGCTCCGGGACGCGTCGTGGGTACGAGCAGTACTTC
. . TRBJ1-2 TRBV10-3 CAISESRYGYTF TGTGCCATCAGTGAAAGCAGATATGGCTACACCTTC
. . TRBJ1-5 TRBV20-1 CSAYRLNQPQHF TGCAGTGCTTACAGGTTAAATCAGCCCCAGCATTTT
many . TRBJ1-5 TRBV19 CASSIIGGNQPQHF TGTGCCAGTAGTATAATCGGGGGCAATCAGCCCCAGCATTTT
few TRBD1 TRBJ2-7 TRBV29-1 CSVGTVSSYEQYF TGCAGCGTAGGGACAGTCAGCTCCTACGAGCAGTACTTC
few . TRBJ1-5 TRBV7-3 CASSLQDRTSNQPQHF TGTGCCAGCAGCTTACAGGACAGAACTAGCAATCAGCCCCAGCATTTT
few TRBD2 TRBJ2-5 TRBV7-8 CAIRTARGAMETQYF TGTGCCATCCGGACAGCGCGGGGGGCCATGGAGACCCAGTACTTC
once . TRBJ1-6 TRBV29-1 CSVGDGTNSPLHF TGCAGCGTGGGCGACGGAACTAATTCACCCCTCCACTTT
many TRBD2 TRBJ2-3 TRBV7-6 CASSWTSGGGTDTQYF TGTGCCAGCAGCTGGACTAGCGGGGGGGGCACAGATACGCAGTATTTT
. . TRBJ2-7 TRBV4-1 CASSRTPPGTEYEQYF TGCGCCAGCAGCCGCACTCCCCCCGGGACTGAATACGAGCAGTACTTC
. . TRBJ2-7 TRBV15 CATSKRNEQYF TGTGCCACCAGCAAAAGGAACGAGCAGTACTTC
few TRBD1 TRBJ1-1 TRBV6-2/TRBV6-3 CASSSAAGTGDTEAFF TGTGCCAGCAGTTCCGCGGCCGGGACAGGGGACACTGAAGCTTTCTTT
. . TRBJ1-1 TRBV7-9 CASSWAANTEAFF TGTGCCAGCAGCTGGGCCGCGAACACTGAAGCTTTCTTT
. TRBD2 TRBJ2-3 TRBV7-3 CASSLMARGVPGPQYF TGTGCCAGCAGCTTAATGGCGCGGGGGGTCCCCGGGCCGCAGTATTTT
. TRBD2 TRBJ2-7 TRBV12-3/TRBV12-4 CASSTSGGRYEQYF TGTGCCAGCAGTACTAGCGGGGGGAGGTACGAGCAGTACTTC
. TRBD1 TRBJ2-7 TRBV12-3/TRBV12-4 CASTKRQSGTGAYEQYF TGTGCCAGCACTAAAAGGCAGTCTGGGACAGGGGCCTACGAGCAGTACTTC
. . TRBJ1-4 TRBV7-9 CASSLSPTTNEKLFF TGTGCCAGCAGCTTATCCCCGACTACTAATGAAAAACTGTTTTTT
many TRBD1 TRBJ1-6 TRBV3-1 CASSLDRVNSPLHF TGTGCCAGCAGCCTCGACAGGGTAAATTCACCCCTCCACTTT
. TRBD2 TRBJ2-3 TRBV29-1 CSVESGGPGDTQYF TGCAGCGTTGAGAGCGGGGGGCCGGGAGATACGCAGTATTTT
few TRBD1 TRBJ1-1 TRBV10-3 CAIQTGEETEAFF TGTGCCATCCAGACAGGGGAGGAAACTGAAGCTTTCTTT
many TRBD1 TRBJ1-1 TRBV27 CASSSAGGHTEAFF TGTGCCAGCAGTTCGGCAGGGGGCCACACTGAAGCTTTCTTT